What follows is one T cell receptor (beta chain) and its context. It is unclear where the CDR3 begins or ends on the DNA, so no DNA is shown, and the CDR3 is as TCRdb lists it. This specimen comes from a study of blood T cell repertoires in COVID-19. In the study overall: There were acute and convalescent COVID-19 samples, and they came from the United States, Italy and Spain. In each case, the material was cDNA or gDNA derived from T cells, B-cell-depleted T cells, or PBMCs.

Authors' methods: Amplification of reference gene primers was used by the study to estimate nucleated cell counts. Libraries were prepared by immunoSEQ multiplex PCR; TCRdb keeps only in-frame clonotypes and omits some of them. From that table come the V and J calls and clone size; the DNA was used to work out D and trimming. Of about 27,000 clones in the sample, 88% were seen once. The CDR3 length is 17 residues, termini included. Material: peripheral blood. V usage is TRBV12-1 and J usage is TRBJ1-6; TRBD1, the D gene given by the table, was not confirmed from the DNA. TRBV12-1 is designated a pseudogene. This TCR came from a woman aged 45-59 years with active COVID-19. The CDR3 region is CASSFAFGTESNSPLHF.